Below, 22 T cell receptor beta chains from the same sample are listed, as sequenced in a study of control samples from healthy donors and cancer patients (dated by TCRdb to about 2020). To prepare the library, the immunoSEQ multiplex PCR assay was applied. Held by TCRdb, this immuneACCESS table contains in-frame sequences only and omits some clones. Under half of the omission traces to an unresolved V gene where checked; the cause of the rest is unknown. The sample table holds about 120,000 clones, of which more than 70% were seen once. The ten largest clones add up to over 2% of the sample. The sample was blood. The origin of the receptors is a woman between 65 and 79 years old in good health.

V gene TRBV7-9 combines with J gene TRBJ1-6, with D tentatively TRBD1 (5 bases). Trimming took 7 bases from V and 6 from J, leaving 13 bases between them. This CDR3 contains 14 residues. Germline V gene lookup returns CDR1 SEHNR and CDR2 FQNEAQ (reference sequence). CDR3 bases: TGTGCCAGCACCCCCCCCGGGGGTAATTCACCCCTCCACTTT. Translation: CASTPPGGNSPLHF.

The V call is TRBV27, the J call TRBJ1-5, with D uncertain. This CDR3 region has 15 residues. V lost 2 bases and J lost 0, with 8 bases in between. Germline V gene sequence: CDR1 MNHEY, CDR2 SMNVEV (reference sequence). The CDR3 nucleotides read TGTGCCAGCAGTTTACAGCATAATAGCAATCAGCCCCAGCATTTT. Amino acid sequence: CASSLQHNSNQPQHF.

V is TRBV6-5 and J is TRBJ2-5, with 7 bases that match TRBD1. The CDR3 is made up of 15 amino acids. V lost 4 bases to trimming and J lost 3 bases; unmatched junction nucleotides: 8. CDR1 and CDR2 (germline): MNHEY, SVGAGI. The CDR3 loop reads CASSSRHRGKETQYF. Here the CDR3 DNA reads TGTGCCAGCAGTTCCCGACACAGGGGAAAAGAGACCCAGTACTTC.

This chain joins TRBV3-1 (or the pseudogene TRBV3-2) and TRBJ1-6, with a weak D call TRBD1 (6 bases). The CDR3 runs to 14 residues. CDR1 is LGHDT, CDR2 YNNKEL, per germline (reference sequence). Trimming took off 5 bases at V and 6 bases at J, with 11 bases between the two ends. Written as DNA, the CDR3 is TGTGCCAGCAGCGCGCCACAGGGTAATTCACCCCTCCACTTT. Protein sequence: CASSAPQGNSPLHF.

Only one count was recorded for this clone. The chain combines TRBV5-4 with TRBJ2-1; D gene unclear. The V end was cut by 1 base, the J end by 0 bases, with 8 bases between. The CDR3 runs to 15 residues. In germline, CDR1 is SGHNT, CDR2 YYREEE (reference sequence). The CDR3 DNA follows: TGTGCCAGCAGCTTGACGGCGGACTCCTACAATGAGCAGTTCTTC. Translated, it gives CASSLTADSYNEQFF.

The chain is built from TRBV5-8 and TRBJ1-2; 11 bases are a match to TRBD1. Germline V gene lookup returns CDR1 SGHTS and CDR2 YDEGEE. The J segment lost 2 bases and the V segment lost 4 bases, leaving 1 base of the junction unmatched. This CDR3 region has 14 residues. As DNA, the CDR3 is TGTGCCAGCAGCCGGGACAGGGGGAACTATGGCTACACCTTC. It translates to CASSRDRGNYGYTF.

V is TRBV2 and J is TRBJ1-6; tentatively, D is TRBD1 (5 bases). This CDR3 is built from 16 residues. Germline-derived CDR1 and CDR2 are SNHLY and FYNNEI. V lost 6 bases and J 0 bases, leaving 12 bases between the germline ends. The chain's CDR3 is CASRGRQSSYNSPLHF. The DNA for the CDR3 is TGTGCCAGCAGGGGTCGACAGAGCTCCTATAATTCACCCCTCCACTTT.

This sequence joins TRBV5-1 and TRBJ2-7, with D possibly being TRBD1 (5 bases). The CDR3 sequence is 15 residues long. Trimming cost V 5 bases and J 1 base, with 16 bases left between them. Germline V gene data show CDR1 as SGHRS and CDR2 as YFSETQ. This CDR3 reads CASSQGHSTSYEQYF. The DNA for the CDR3 is TGCGCCAGCAGTCAAGGACACTCGACATCCTACGAGCAGTACTTC.

The rearrangement links TRBV2 to TRBJ1-1; possibly TRBD1 for D (6 bases). The ends were cut back, 8 bases at V and 5 bases at J, with 18 bases in the middle. CDR3 length equals 14 residues. Germline loops: CDR1 SNHLY, CDR2 FYNNEI. CDR3 sequence reads: CASRSQGQGTEAFF. As DNA, the CDR3 is TGTGCCAGCCGGTCACAGGGTCAAGGGACTGAAGCTTTCTTT.

The chain combines TRBV27 with TRBJ2-4; 7 nucleotides match TRBD1. The CDR3 loop spans 17 amino acids. The germline gives CDR1 MNHEY, CDR2 SMNVEV (reference sequence). With 5 bases clipped from V and 1 base from J, the junction kept 11 bases outside the gene matches. The CDR3 DNA reads as TGTGCCAGCAGTCCCACCGGGACAGAATTTGCCAAAAACATTCAGTACTTC. It translates to CASSPTGTEFAKNIQYF.

The chain employs TRBV6-6 and TRBJ2-7; 12 positions agree with TRBD2. Trimming cost V 0 bases and J 3 bases; bases outside gene matches: 3. Germline V gene lookup returns CDR1 MNHNY and CDR2 SVGAGI (reference sequence). The CDR3 loop spans 16 amino acids. The CDR3 DNA is TGTGCCAGCAGTTACTCCTCTAGCGGGGGGGACTACGAGCAGTACTTC. Its protein product is CASSYSSSGGDYEQYF.

This clone was recorded once. CDR3: CASSYSGHPKAFF. For the CDR3, the DNA is TGTGCCAGCAGTTACTCGGGCCACCCGAAGGCTTTCTTT. V usage is TRBV6-5 and J usage is TRBJ1-1; D gene ambiguous. Germline V gene lookup returns CDR1 MNHEY and CDR2 SVGAGI. The germline V and J ends were trimmed by 0 bases and 11 bases, with 13 bases remaining between them. The CDR3 contains 13 residues.

The chain couples TRBV9 to TRBJ1-6; no clear D. This CDR3 spans 14 amino acids. Germline V lookup: CDR1 SGDLS, CDR2 YYNGEE. V was trimmed by 4 bases and J by 7 bases, leaving 12 bases between them. The CDR3 DNA follows: TGTGCCAGCAGCCAAGGAGGACGGAATTCACCCCTCCACTTT. The encoded protein is CASSQGGRNSPLHF.

The chain combines TRBV9 with TRBJ2-5, with TRBD2 matching 7 bases. J gave up 3 bases and V 2 bases, and 7 bases lay outside the gene matches. CDR3 length: 15 amino acids. CDR1 and CDR2 (germline): SGDLS, YYNGEE. CDR3 coding DNA: TGTGCCAGCAGCGTTACGGGAGGAGGGGAAGAGACCCAGTACTTC. This gives the protein CASSVTGGGEETQYF.

In its sample, this clone was seen a few times. This rearrangement joins TRBV6-2 or TRBV6-3 to TRBJ1-3; maybe TRBD1 (6 bases). This CDR3 spans 17 amino acids. CDR1 MNHEY and CDR2 SVGEGT come from the germline V gene. Trimming took 2 bases from V and 0 from J, leaving 14 bases between them. CDR3 protein: CASSYIRGQSSGNTIYF. The CDR3 DNA reads TGTGCCAGCAGTTACATCAGGGGTCAAAGCTCTGGAAACACCATATATTTT.

V and J are TRBV2 and TRBJ2-7, with D unclear. Trimming shortened V by 6 bases and J by 7 bases, and 7 bases separated the two germline ends. The CDR3 is 10 amino acids. The germline CDR1 and CDR2 sequences are SNHLY and FYNNEI. The CDR3 region is CASSEFEQYF. CDR3 DNA: TGTGCCAGCAGCGAGTTTGAGCAGTACTTC.

The J gene is TRBJ1-3, the V gene TRBV4-1, with 9 bases lining up with TRBD1. The germline V gene has CDR1 MGHRA and CDR2 YSYEKL. Germline trimming cut 1 base from V and 4 bases from J; bases unmatched to any gene: 8. The CDR3 extends over 17 amino acids. The CDR3, as DNA: TGCGCCAGCAGCCAAGGATTCTTTACAGGGGGCGGAAACACCATATATTTT. Its translation: CASSQGFFTGGGNTIYF.

The chain carries TRBV19 and TRBJ1-3, with TRBD1 matching 11 bases. V was clipped by 5 bases and J by 0 bases; unmatched bases: 6. CDR1 and CDR2 from the germline V gene are LNHDA and SQIVND (reference sequence). The CDR3 is made up of 17 amino acids. CDR3 DNA sequence: TGTGCCAGTAGTGAGTCCGGGACAGGGGGCTCTGGAAACACCATATATTTT. It codes for CASSESGTGGSGNTIYF. Using reference TRBV19 and TRBJ1-3 for the parts outside the CDR3, the full variable domain is DGGITQSPKYLFRKEGQNVTLSCEQNLNHDAMYWYRQDPGQGLRLIYYSQIVNDFQKGDIAEGYSVSREKKESFPLTVTSAQKNPTAFYLCASSESGTGGSGNTIYFGEGSWLTVV.

This clone was seen only a few times. This chain links TRBV28 with TRBJ2-7, with D possibly being TRBD2 (6 bases). The V gene lost 6 bases and the J gene lost 5 bases, with 14 bases spanning the gap. Germline V CDR1 and CDR2: MDHEN, SYDVKM. The CDR3 is 13 residues long. CDR3 residues: CASRLAGLDEQYF. CDR3 DNA: TGTGCCAGCAGGTTGGCGGGGTTGGACGAGCAGTACTTC.

This clone showed up just a few times. The chain is built from TRBV28 and TRBJ1-5; unclear D gene. V gave up 4 bases and J gave up 0 bases, with 10 bases separating them. The germline V gene has CDR1 MDHEN and CDR2 SYDVKM. The CDR3 is 15 amino acids. The CDR3 coding sequence is TGTGCCAGCAGTTCTACGGGAGATAGCAATCAGCCCCAGCATTTT. Amino acids: CASSSTGDSNQPQHF. The whole variable domain, remainder taken from reference TRBV28 and TRBJ1-5, is DVKVTQSSRYLVKRTGEKVFLECVQDMDHENMFWYRQDPGLGLRLIYFSYDVKMKEKGDIPEGYSVSREKKERFSLILESASTNQTSMYLCASSSTGDSNQPQHFGDGTRLSIL.

The gene calls are TRBV5-4 and TRBJ2-2; 14 bases align to TRBD2. From germline, CDR1 is SGHNT and CDR2 YYREEE (reference sequence). V was clipped by 4 bases and J by 5 bases; unmatched bases: 10. This CDR3 contains 18 residues. CDR3: CASSQTSGGAIATGELFF. CDR3 DNA sequence: TGTGCCAGCAGCCAGACTAGCGGGGGGGCCATTGCGACCGGGGAGCTGTTTTTT. The entire variable domain, with the rest obtained from reference TRBV5-4 and TRBJ2-2, is as follows: ETGVTQSPTHLIKTRGQQVTLRCSSQSGHNTVSWYQQALGQGPQFIFQYYREEENGRGNFPPRFSGLQFPNYSSELNVNALELDDSALYLCASSQTSGGAIATGELFFGEGSRLTVL.

This clone was observed once. The chain carries TRBV30 and TRBJ1-1; tentatively, D is TRBD1 (5 bases). There are 13 residues in the CDR3. Germline V CDR1 and CDR2: GTSNPN, SVGIG (reference sequence). V was shortened by 5 bases and J by 1 base, with 11 bases between the two germline ends. The CDR3 loop reads CAWARGGNTEAFF. CDR3 coding DNA: TGTGCCTGGGCTCGGGGGGGGAACACTGAAGCTTTCTTT.